Below are 16 T cell receptor beta chains sequenced from a single sample in a study of blood T cell repertoires in COVID-19. Some clones are missing from TCRdb's copy, which holds only in-frame ones; the method was immunoSEQ multiplex PCR. The table includes 45,000 to 60,000 clones, 65% to 85% detected once. The sequenced sample consisted of peripheral blood. The receptors were gathered from a human donor with active or convalescent COVID-19. The donor label of this sample is uncertain.

The J gene is TRBJ1-3, the V gene TRBV6-1; D gene ambiguous. The length of the CDR3 is 15 residues. With 0 bases removed from V and 2 bases from J, the gap between germline ends came to 8 bases. The germline gives CDR1 MNHNS, CDR2 SASEGT. The CDR3 spells CASSEAVTPGNTIYF. CDR3 sequence (DNA): TGTGCCAGCAGTGAAGCGGTGACACCTGGAAACACCATATATTTT.

This clone was seen once. This rearrangement joins TRBV4-2 to TRBJ2-5; 7 nucleotides align to TRBD2. Unmatched junction bases numbered 11, after V lost 0 bases and J lost 7 bases. The length of the CDR3 is 16 residues. CDR1 is LGHNA, CDR2 YNFKEQ, per germline. For the CDR3, the DNA is TGTGCCAGCAGCCAAGATACTACAGCGGGGCTAGGGACCCAGTACTTC. It translates to CASSQDTTAGLGTQYF.

A single count supports this clone. The chain joins TRBV11-3 to TRBJ2-3; 10 nucleotides match TRBD2. Losses at the gene ends were 3 bases for V and 4 bases for J; bases not matched to a gene: 4. Germline CDR1 and CDR2: SGHNT and YENEEA. There are 15 residues in the CDR3. CDR3 in DNA: TGTGCCAGCAGCTTTACTGGACTAGCGGCAGATACGCAGTATTTT. It specifies CASSFTGLAADTQYF.

This chain joins TRBV6-2 or TRBV6-3 and TRBJ2-1; 7 bases line up with TRBD1. The CDR3 runs 15 residues. CDR1 is MNHEY, CDR2 SVGEGT, per germline. The V and J ends lost 2 bases and 6 bases, in that order; junction bases with no gene match: 7. The CDR3 bases are TGTGCCAGCAGTTACGAGGGGGCGGGCCGCAATGAGCAGTTCTTC. It encodes CASSYEGAGRNEQFF.

This chain uses TRBV6-6 with TRBJ2-2; the match to TRBD2 covers 12 bases. Germline trimming cut 6 bases from V and 7 bases from J; bases unmatched to any gene: 12. Per the germline V gene, CDR1 is MNHNY and CDR2 is SVGAGI (reference sequence). This CDR3 has 17 residues. For the CDR3, the DNA is TGTGCCAGCAGCCGATCAGGACTAGCGGGAAGGGACGGGGAGCTGTTTTTT. This translates into CASSRSGLAGRDGELFF.

The table lists this clone with a few counts. The rearrangement uses TRBV18 and TRBJ1-5; 7 nucleotides align to TRBD1. This CDR3 has 13 residues. V was pared by 3 bases and J by 4 bases, with 0 bases of the junction left unmatched. Germline V gives CDR1 KGHSH, CDR2 LQKENI. The CDR3 DNA reads as TGTGCCAGCTCACCGACAGGGAATCAGCCCCAGCATTTT. This gives the protein CASSPTGNQPQHF.

This chain links TRBV3-1 (or the pseudogene TRBV3-2) with TRBJ1-6; D possibly corresponds to TRBD1 (6 bases). This CDR3 has 18 residues. V gave up 4 bases and J gave up 7 bases, with 23 bases separating them. Germline CDR1 is LGHDT and CDR2 is YNNKEL (reference sequence). This chain's CDR3 is CASSPNPYTGIGNSPLHF. The DNA of the CDR3 is TGTGCCAGCAGCCCTAACCCCTACACAGGGATAGGGAATTCACCCCTCCACTTT.

This clone was recorded many times. The chain has TRBV29-1 and TRBJ1-5, with 7 bases identical to TRBD1. Germline V lookup: CDR1 SQVTM, CDR2 ANQGSEA. This CDR3 comprises 14 residues. V gave up 6 bases and J gave up 4 bases; unmatched junction bases: 9. The CDR3 DNA reads TGCAGCGTGGGGGCAGGGGGTAGGAATCAGCCCCAGCATTTT. It translates to CSVGAGGRNQPQHF.

The rearrangement uses TRBV3-1 (or the pseudogene TRBV3-2) and TRBJ1-1; D gene ambiguous. Germline CDR1 is LGHDT and CDR2 is YNNKEL (reference sequence). The CDR3 is 12 amino acids. Trimming left V 6 bases short and J 4 bases short, with 9 bases between. CDR3 in DNA: TGTGCCAGCAGTGACATGGGCACTGAAGCTTTCTTT. This translates into CASSDMGTEAFF.

The chain employs TRBV29-1 and TRBJ1-1, with D maybe TRBD1 (5 bases). The length of the CDR3 is 13 residues. CDR1 is SQVTM and CDR2 is ANQGSEA in the germline V gene. Trimming pared 3 bases from V and 6 bases from J, leaving 14 bases between. This CDR3 reads CSVEGGVAPEAFF. The DNA of the CDR3 is TGCAGCGTTGAGGGGGGTGTCGCGCCTGAAGCTTTCTTT.

The CDR3 region has the DNA TGTGCCACTGGTGGGGGGGCCCGGGAGCTGTTTTTT. It encodes CATGGGARELFF. This chain joins TRBV12-3 or TRBV12-4 and TRBJ2-2; D is possibly TRBD2 (7 bases). V was shortened by 10 bases and J by 9 bases, with 15 bases between the two germline ends. This CDR3 region has 12 residues.

The genes are TRBV7-9 and TRBJ1-2; D gene unclear. The CDR3 is 12 residues long. The germline CDR1 and CDR2 sequences are SEHNR and FQNEAQ (reference sequence). Trimming took off 2 bases at V and 6 bases at J, with 7 bases between the two ends. CDR3 amino acids: CASSLTGNGYTF. CDR3 coding DNA: TGTGCCAGCAGCTTAACGGGTAATGGCTACACCTTC.

This chain links TRBV3-1 (or the pseudogene TRBV3-2) with TRBJ2-1, with 7 bases that match TRBD2. With V trimmed by 2 bases and J by 8 bases, 6 bases remained unmatched. The germline gives CDR1 LGHDT, CDR2 YNNKEL (reference sequence). The CDR3 is 14 amino acids. The CDR3 DNA reads as TGTGCCAGCAGCCAATCATCACTAGCGCATGAGCAGTTCTTC. Translation: CASSQSSLAHEQFF.

The V call is TRBV30, the J call TRBJ1-2, with D perhaps matching TRBD1 (5 bases). The CDR3 contains 15 residues. Trimming pared 3 bases from V and 0 bases from J, leaving 14 bases between. In germline, CDR1 is GTSNPN, CDR2 SVGIG (reference sequence). The CDR3 region is CAWSPRGRANYGYTF. CDR3 sequence (DNA): TGTGCCTGGAGCCCAAGGGGCAGAGCTAACTATGGCTACACCTTC.

This sequence joins TRBV10-3 and TRBJ1-6, with a tentative D call TRBD1 (6 bases). CDR3 length equals 15 residues. Deletions cut 3 bases from V and 1 base from J, with 7 bases between. Germline V lookup: CDR1 ENHRY, CDR2 SYGVKD. CDR3 DNA sequence: TGTGCCATCAGTGATCAGGGGTCCTATAATTCACCCCTCCACTTT. The encoded protein is CAISDQGSYNSPLHF.

This sequence joins TRBV4-2 and TRBJ1-1; 7 bases line up with TRBD1. Germline values: CDR1 LGHNA, CDR2 YNFKEQ. CDR3 length: 14 amino acids. The junction had 6 bases not matched to a gene; V was cut back by 4 bases and J by 4 bases. The DNA for the CDR3 is TGTGCCAGCAGCCCAGGGGGGCTGAGCACTGAAGCTTTCTTT. It yields the protein CASSPGGLSTEAFF.